This T cell receptor (beta chain) comes out of a study of blood T cell repertoires in COVID-19. Looking at the study overall: The United States, Italy and Spain provided the acute and convalescent COVID-19 samples. In each case, the material was cDNA or gDNA derived from T cells, B-cell-depleted T cells, or PBMCs.

The CDR3 sequence is 12 residues long. Trimming stripped 11 bases from V and 7 bases from J, with 17 bases between. Germline-derived CDR1 and CDR2 are MDHEN and SYDVKM. Cohorts were based on clinical histories the participants reported. Recovered Cohort 3 donors showed two negative PCRs, clearance, or symptom resolution. Repertoires were generated with immunoSEQ multiplex PCR, while TCRdb's copy carries only in-frame clones and drops some. This sample yields 450,000 to 500,000 clones, of which 87% are seen a single time; 0.7% belongs to the top ten. This sequence originates from a woman aged 18-30 years who had recovered from COVID-19. The sequenced sample consisted of PBMCs or T cells enriched from blood (not recorded which). The chain is built from TRBV28 and TRBJ1-2; D possibly corresponds to TRBD1 (6 bases). This CDR3 is CASYLGGFGYTF. For the CDR3, the DNA is TGTGCCTCTTACCTAGGGGGATTTGGCTACACCTTC.